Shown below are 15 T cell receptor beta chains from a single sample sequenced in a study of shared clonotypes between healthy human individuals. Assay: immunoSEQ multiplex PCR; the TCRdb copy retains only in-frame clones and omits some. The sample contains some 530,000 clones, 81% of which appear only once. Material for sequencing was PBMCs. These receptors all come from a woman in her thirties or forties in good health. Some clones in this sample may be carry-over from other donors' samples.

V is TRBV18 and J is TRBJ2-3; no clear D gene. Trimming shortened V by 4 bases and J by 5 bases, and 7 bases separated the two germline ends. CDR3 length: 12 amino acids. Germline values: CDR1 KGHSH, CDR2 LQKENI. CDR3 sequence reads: CASSRAIDTQYF. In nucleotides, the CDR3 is TGTGCCAGCTCACGGGCCATAGATACGCAGTATTTT.

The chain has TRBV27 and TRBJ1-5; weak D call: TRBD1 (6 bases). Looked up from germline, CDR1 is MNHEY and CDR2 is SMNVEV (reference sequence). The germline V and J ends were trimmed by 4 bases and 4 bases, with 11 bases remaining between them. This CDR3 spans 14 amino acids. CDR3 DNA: TGTGCCAGCAGTTCGATGGGGGCAAATCAGCCCCAGCATTTT. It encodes CASSSMGANQPQHF.

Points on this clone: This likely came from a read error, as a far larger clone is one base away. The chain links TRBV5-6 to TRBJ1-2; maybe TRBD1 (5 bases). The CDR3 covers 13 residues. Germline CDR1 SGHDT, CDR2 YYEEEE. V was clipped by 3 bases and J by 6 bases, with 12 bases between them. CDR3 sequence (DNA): TGTGCCAGCAGCTCCTCCGGGACCAATGGCTACACCTTC. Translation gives CASSSSGTNGYTF. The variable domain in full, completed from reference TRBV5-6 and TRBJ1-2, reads DAGVTQSPTHLIKTRGQQVTLRCSPKSGHDTVSWYQQALGQGPQFIFQYYEEEERQRGNFPDRFSGHQFPNYSSELNVNALLLGDSALYLCASSSSGTNGYTFGSGTRLTVV.

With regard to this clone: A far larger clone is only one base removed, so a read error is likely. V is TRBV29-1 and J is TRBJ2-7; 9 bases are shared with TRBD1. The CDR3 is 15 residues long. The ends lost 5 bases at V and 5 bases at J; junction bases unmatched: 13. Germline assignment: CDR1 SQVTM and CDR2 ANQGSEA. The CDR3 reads CSVTQIQGALDEQYF. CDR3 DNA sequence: TGCAGCGTTACGCAAATACAGGGGGCGCTTGACGAGCAGTACTTC.

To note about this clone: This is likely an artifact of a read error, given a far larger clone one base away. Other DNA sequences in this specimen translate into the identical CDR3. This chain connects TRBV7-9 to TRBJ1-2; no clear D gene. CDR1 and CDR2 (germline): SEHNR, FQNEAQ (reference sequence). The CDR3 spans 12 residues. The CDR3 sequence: CASSLGGFWAHF. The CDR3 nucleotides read TGTGCTAGCAGCTTAGGAGGGTTTTGGGCCCACTTC.

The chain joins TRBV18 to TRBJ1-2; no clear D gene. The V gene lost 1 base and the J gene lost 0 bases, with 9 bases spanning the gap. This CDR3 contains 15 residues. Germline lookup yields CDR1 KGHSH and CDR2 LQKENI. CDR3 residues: CASSPLGKTNYGYTF. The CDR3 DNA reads TGTGCCAGCTCACCACTAGGCAAAACTAACTATGGCTACACCTTC.

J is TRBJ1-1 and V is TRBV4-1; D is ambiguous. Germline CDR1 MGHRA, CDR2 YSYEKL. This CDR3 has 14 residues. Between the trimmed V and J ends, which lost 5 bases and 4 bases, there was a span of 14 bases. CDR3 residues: CASSGPLLGTEAFF. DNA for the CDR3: TGCGCCAGCAGCGGGCCCCTTCTGGGCACTGAAGCTTTCTTT.

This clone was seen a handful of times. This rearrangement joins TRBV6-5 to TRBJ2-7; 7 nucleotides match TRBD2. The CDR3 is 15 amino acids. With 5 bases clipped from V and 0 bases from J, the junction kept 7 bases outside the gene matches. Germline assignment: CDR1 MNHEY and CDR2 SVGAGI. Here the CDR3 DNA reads TGTGCCAGCAGTGGGCCGGGACTACTCTCCTACGAGCAGTACTTC. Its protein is CASSGPGLLSYEQYF.

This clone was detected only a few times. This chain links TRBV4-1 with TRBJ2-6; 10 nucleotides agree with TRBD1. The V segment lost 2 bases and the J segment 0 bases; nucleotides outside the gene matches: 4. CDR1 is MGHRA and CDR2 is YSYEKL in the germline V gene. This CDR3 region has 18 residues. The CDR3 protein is CASSQPGQGNSGANVLTF. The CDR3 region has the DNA TGCGCCAGCAGCCAACCGGGACAGGGGAACTCTGGGGCCAACGTCCTGACTTTC.

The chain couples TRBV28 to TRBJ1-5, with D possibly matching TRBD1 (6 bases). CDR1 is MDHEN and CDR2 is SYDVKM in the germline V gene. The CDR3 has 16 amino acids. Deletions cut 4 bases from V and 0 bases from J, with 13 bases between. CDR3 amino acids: CASSYRARYSNQPQHF. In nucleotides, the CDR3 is TGTGCCAGCAGTTACAGGGCCCGATATAGCAATCAGCCCCAGCATTTT.

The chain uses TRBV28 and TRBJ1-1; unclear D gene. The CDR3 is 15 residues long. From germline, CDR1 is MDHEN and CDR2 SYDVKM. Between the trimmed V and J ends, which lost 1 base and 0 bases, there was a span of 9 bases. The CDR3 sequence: CASSLFNRMNTEAFF. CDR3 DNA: TGTGCCAGCAGTTTATTCAATAGGATGAACACTGAAGCTTTCTTT.

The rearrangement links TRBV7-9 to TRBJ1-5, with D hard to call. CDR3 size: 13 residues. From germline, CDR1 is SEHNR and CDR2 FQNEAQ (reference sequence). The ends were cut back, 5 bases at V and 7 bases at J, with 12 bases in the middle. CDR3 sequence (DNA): TGTGCCAGCAGCCCTGGACTGGAGCAGCCCCAGCATTTT. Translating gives CASSPGLEQPQHF.

For the CDR3, the DNA is TGTGCCAGCAAAGGGACTAGCGGGGAAGAGACCCAGTACTTC. Translated: CASKGTSGEETQYF. The genes are TRBV2 and TRBJ2-5, with 13 positions matching TRBD2. Per the germline V gene, CDR1 is SNHLY and CDR2 is FYNNEI. This CDR3 is 14 amino acids long. V lost 7 bases, J lost 3 bases, and 2 bases stayed unmatched. Supplemented by reference TRBV2 and TRBJ2-5, the full variable domain reads EPEVTQTPSHQVTQMGQEVILRCVPISNHLYFYWYRQILGQKVEFLVSFYNNEISEKSEIFDDQFSVERPDGSNFTLKIRSTKLEDSAMYFCASKGTSGEETQYFGPGTRLLVL.

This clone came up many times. DNA for the CDR3: TGTGCCAGCAGCTTAGGGGGCAGGGGACGGACTGGGGCCAACGTCCTGACTTTC. This sequence encodes CASSLGGRGRTGANVLTF. The genes are TRBV7-8 and TRBJ2-6; possible D gene TRBD1, 6 bases. CDR1 is SGHVS, CDR2 FQNEAQ, per germline. V lost 1 base and J lost 2, with 15 bases in between. The CDR3 spans 18 residues.

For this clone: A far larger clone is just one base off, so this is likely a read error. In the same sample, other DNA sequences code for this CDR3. The CDR3 nucleotides read TGTGCCAGCAGTTACTCTTGGCAGGACCTTGAAAAGCTGTTTTTT. Protein sequence: CASSYSWQDLEKLFF. J is TRBJ1-4 and V is TRBV6-5; unclear D gene. The CDR3 length is 15 residues. The V gene's germline CDR1 is MNHEY and CDR2 SVGAGI.